A single sample gave rise to the 14 T cell receptor beta chains below, sequenced in a study of technical replicates of blood from a handful of donors. Here immunoSEQ multiplex PCR was the method, and the copy in TCRdb shows in-frame clones only, minus some. The data hold some 77,000 clones, with roughly 90% observed a single time. The sample consisted of T cells isolated from PBMCs. These receptors all stem from a human donor in good health.

V is TRBV6-6 and J is TRBJ1-2, with unresolved D. Trimming cost V 10 bases and J 6 bases, with 21 bases left between them. CDR3 size: 14 residues. Germline V gives CDR1 MNHNY, CDR2 SVGAGI (reference sequence). In nucleotides, the CDR3 is TGTGCCACCAAAATGACAATTTCGGTAAATGGCTACACCTTC. As protein: CATKMTISVNGYTF.

CDR3 loop: CASSRRWRQETQYF. The DNA for the CDR3 is TGTGCCAGCAGCAGACGCTGGCGGCAAGAGACCCAGTACTTC. This chain connects TRBV21-1 to TRBJ2-5; the D segment call TRBD2 is taken from the table without a DNA check. TRBV21-1 is marked as a pseudogene. CDR3 length: 14 residues.

The genes are TRBV5-4 and TRBJ2-1; 7 nucleotides agree with TRBD2. The germline gives CDR1 SGHNT, CDR2 YYREEE (reference sequence). The CDR3 is made up of 17 amino acids. The J segment lost 0 bases and the V segment lost 4 bases, leaving 10 bases of the junction unmatched. CDR3 region: CASSNPRSGTSYNEQFF. The CDR3 DNA reads as TGTGCCAGCAGCAACCCGAGGAGCGGGACCTCCTACAATGAGCAGTTCTTC.

The genes are TRBV9 and TRBJ1-1; the D is unclear. Germline-derived CDR1 and CDR2 are SGDLS and YYNGEE. The CDR3 loop spans 14 amino acids. V shed 1 base and J shed 5 bases, with 12 bases lying between them. This chain's CDR3 is CASSVHPGRTEAFF. CDR3 DNA: TGTGCCAGCAGCGTACATCCGGGGAGGACTGAAGCTTTCTTT.

The V gene is TRBV7-9, the J gene TRBJ1-1, with D possibly being TRBD1 (6 bases). The germline V gene encodes CDR1 SEHNR and CDR2 FQNEAQ (reference sequence). This CDR3 has 14 amino acids. The V gene lost 6 bases and the J gene lost 3 bases, with 14 bases spanning the gap. The CDR3 is CASSLDRPHTEAFF. The DNA for the CDR3 is TGTGCCAGCAGTCTTGACAGGCCTCACACTGAAGCTTTCTTT.

The V and J genes are TRBV12-5 and TRBJ2-3; TRBD2 matches at 8 bases. Looked up from germline, CDR1 is LGHNT and CDR2 is FRNRAP. CDR3 length equals 15 residues. V lost 3 bases, J lost 3 bases, and 5 bases stayed unmatched. The CDR3: CASGFRREDTDTQYF. The DNA of the CDR3 is TGTGCTAGTGGTTTCCGGCGGGAGGATACAGATACGCAGTATTTT.

This clone has more than one count but fewer than ten. The chain carries TRBV5-5 and TRBJ2-1; D gene ambiguous. V was clipped by 1 base and J by 6 bases, with 11 bases between them. Germline CDR1 SGHKS, CDR2 YYEKEE (reference sequence). The CDR3 is made up of 14 amino acids. The CDR3 bases are TGTGCCAGCAGCTTGAGATGGCAGGTCAATGAGCAGTTCTTC. It specifies CASSLRWQVNEQFF. The whole variable domain, filled in from reference TRBV5-5 and TRBJ2-1, reads DAGVTQSPTHLIKTRGQQVTLRCSPISGHKSVSWYQQVLGQGPQFIFQYYEKEERGRGNFPDRFSARQFPNYSSELNVNALLLGDSALYLCASSLRWQVNEQFFGPGTRLTVL.

The chain combines TRBV10-3 with TRBJ2-1; 12 nucleotides align to TRBD2. The CDR3 covers 18 residues. CDR1 is ENHRY and CDR2 is SYGVKD in the germline V gene. Losses at the gene ends were 3 bases for V and 3 bases for J; bases not matched to a gene: 9. This CDR3 reads CAISDGLAGNLFYNEQFF. CDR3 sequence (DNA): TGTGCCATCAGTGATGGACTAGCGGGAAACCTTTTCTACAATGAGCAGTTCTTC.

V usage is TRBV7-6 and J usage is TRBJ2-7; 10 nucleotides agree with TRBD1. The V gene's germline CDR1 is SGHVS and CDR2 FNYEAQ. J gave up 0 bases and V 3 bases, and 2 bases lay outside the gene matches. CDR3 length equals 15 residues. In DNA, the CDR3 is TGTGCCAGCAGCTTCCGGGACAGGGGCTCCTACGAGCAGTACTTC. Translated, it gives CASSFRDRGSYEQYF.

The V call is TRBV7-9, the J call TRBJ2-2; D gene ambiguous. CDR3 length: 16 amino acids. Germline V gene data show CDR1 as SEHNR and CDR2 as FQNEAQ (reference sequence). Trimming removed 6 bases at V and 0 bases at J, with 14 bases between. CDR3: CASRWKPGPNTGELFF. CDR3 nucleotides: TGTGCCAGCAGGTGGAAACCTGGGCCGAACACCGGGGAGCTGTTTTTT.

The CDR3 nucleotides read TGTGCTAGTGGTTTGGTATCAGACAACTCTGGAAACACCATATATTTT. This gives the protein CASGLVSDNSGNTIYF. The chain combines TRBV12-5 with TRBJ1-3; D is unclear. With 0 bases removed from V and 0 bases from J, the gap between germline ends came to 9 bases. In germline, CDR1 is LGHNT, CDR2 FRNRAP. This CDR3 is built from 16 residues.

V gene TRBV5-1 combines with J gene TRBJ2-7; 7 positions agree with TRBD1. The V gene end was trimmed by 0 bases and the J gene end by 0 bases; junction bases not matched to a gene: 0. This CDR3 is 14 amino acids long. Looked up from germline, CDR1 is SGHRS and CDR2 is YFSETQ. The chain's CDR3 is CASSLAGGSYEQYF. CDR3 in DNA: TGCGCCAGCAGCTTGGCAGGGGGCTCCTACGAGCAGTACTTC.

This clone appeared a single time. The chain joins TRBV29-1 to TRBJ2-7, with 7 positions matching TRBD1. This CDR3 region has 16 residues. The ends lost 4 bases at V and 4 bases at J; junction bases unmatched: 16. Germline CDR1 SQVTM, CDR2 ANQGSEA. CDR3 protein: CSVAIKKTGPGYEQYF. As DNA, the CDR3 is TGCAGCGTTGCCATAAAGAAGACAGGGCCGGGGTACGAGCAGTACTTC.

V is TRBV28 and J is TRBJ2-7; TRBD1 matches 10 bases. The germline gives CDR1 MDHEN, CDR2 SYDVKM. Germline trimming cut 10 bases from V and 3 bases from J; bases unmatched to any gene: 12. This CDR3 is built from 15 residues. As DNA, the CDR3 is TGTGCCACCTGTGAGCCCGGGACAGGGGTCTACGAGCAGTACTTC. The encoded protein is CATCEPGTGVYEQYF.